This entry describes one TCR beta chain. The data were obtained in a study of blood T cell repertoires in COVID-19. Study-level background: Researchers got acute and convalescent COVID-19 samples from the United States, Italy and Spain.

Measured with immunoSEQ multiplex PCR; TCRdb has only the in-frame clones, and not every one. The table has 150,000 to 180,000 clones, roughly 88% seen once. Seattle enrolled patients during active infection and tracked them longitudinally. V lost 6 bases to trimming and J lost 4 bases; unmatched junction nucleotides: 8. Germline V gives CDR1 SGHTA, CDR2 FQGNSA. The CDR3 spans 14 residues. This sequence joins TRBV7-2 and TRBJ1-1; TRBD1 agrees at 7 bases. This clonotype was sampled from a man aged 55 to 70 with COVID-19, enrolled during active disease. The specimen was peripheral blood. The CDR3 loop reads CASSPRAGGTEAFF. DNA of the CDR3: TGTGCCAGCAGTCCAAGGGCAGGGGGCACTGAAGCTTTCTTT.